Sequencing of this T cell receptor beta chain was carried out in a study of post-analysis software for immune sequencing data. The library was made from cDNA and included unique molecular identifiers. Out of about 0.9 to 10 million T cells, hundreds of thousands of cDNA molecules were generated. Via MiXCR, TCRdb re-called the PCR reads, giving one row per CDR3 protein. The sample lists hundreds of thousands of distinct CDR3 sequences; roughly 35% were seen once. Input material: blood. This TCR derives from a girl aged 5 to 17 with multiple sclerosis.

This CDR3 is CSATGTGDTDTQYF. The DNA of the CDR3 is TGCAGTGCTACCGGGACAGGGGACACAGATACGCAGTATTTT. The chain carries TRBV20-1 and TRBJ2-3; 10 bases match TRBD1. V shed 4 bases and J 2 bases; nucleotides not matched to a gene: 3. CDR1 and CDR2 (germline): DFQATT, SNEGSKA (reference sequence). The CDR3 has 14 amino acids.